The text below deals with one T cell receptor beta chain. This specimen comes from a study of blood T cell repertoires in COVID-19. The table came from immunoSEQ multiplex PCR; TCRdb's copy has only in-frame clones and leaves some out. Among 100,000 to 150,000 clones listed, approximately 89% were seen once. The CDR3 extends over 15 amino acids. Germline CDR1 SGHAT, CDR2 FQNNGV. The V end lost 2 bases, the J end lost 3 bases, and 8 bases lay between the germline ends. What was sequenced was peripheral blood. This clonotype originated in a woman aged 65 to 85 with COVID-19, enrolled during active disease. J is TRBJ1-6 and V is TRBV11-2; tentative D call: TRBD1 (5 bases). CDR3 nucleotide sequence: TGTGCCAGCAGCTTATCAGGGCTCTATAATTCACCCCTCCACTTT. Its translation is CASSLSGLYNSPLHF.